Below are 2 T cell receptor beta chains sequenced from a single sample in a study of OX40 agonist ivuxolimab in advanced cancers. Repertoires were generated with immunoSEQ multiplex PCR, while TCRdb's copy carries only in-frame clones and drops some. This sample has roughly 53,000 clones; under 90% occur once, and the top ten carry approximately 4.6%. The specimen was CD4+ or CD8+ T cells sorted from blood, collected in a trial of the OX40 agonist ivuxolimab. Receptors originate from an adult with an advanced solid tumor such as melanoma, head and neck, liver or kidney cancer.

The chain has TRBV18 and TRBJ2-5; D not certain. Germline V gives CDR1 KGHSH, CDR2 LQKENI. V dropped 1 base and J dropped 4 bases, with 7 bases sitting between them. The CDR3 length is 13 residues. CDR3 sequence reads: CASSPRTIETQYF. In nucleotides, the CDR3 is TGTGCCAGCTCACCACGGACGATAGAGACCCAGTACTTC.

The V and J genes are TRBV11-3 and TRBJ2-2; D gene unclear. This CDR3 spans 14 amino acids. Trimming shortened V by 1 base and J by 6 bases, and 9 bases separated the two germline ends. Germline-derived CDR1 and CDR2 are SGHNT and YENEEA. The CDR3 nucleotides are TGTGCCAGCAGCTTAGCAGGTGTAGCCGGGGAGCTGTTTTTT. Residues: CASSLAGVAGELFF.